This passage covers 30 T cell receptor beta chains from one sample sequenced in a study of identical twins. One entry per CDR3 protein, called by TCRdb with MiXCR from the 5' RACE reads. The sample has 1.5 million to 2 million distinct CDR3 sequences; less than 40% are singletons. Specimen: cord blood. Receptors were obtained from a newborn girl in good health.

The chain employs TRBV6-6 and TRBJ2-2, with no clear D. In germline, CDR1 is MNHNY, CDR2 SVGAGI (reference sequence). This CDR3 is built from 14 residues. V was clipped by 4 bases and J by 4 bases, with 10 bases between them. As DNA, the CDR3 is TGTGCCAGCAGTTCCCCCCTGTTCACCGGGGAGCTGTTTTTT. This codes for CASSSPLFTGELFF.

The gene calls are TRBV28 and TRBJ2-1; TRBD1 agrees at 10 bases. The V segment lost 7 bases and the J segment 9 bases; nucleotides outside the gene matches: 18. CDR3 length: 17 residues. The germline V gene has CDR1 MDHEN and CDR2 SYDVKM. The CDR3 DNA reads TGTGCCAGCACCCAACTCAGACAGGGGGCAAATAGGGGTGAGCAGTTCTTC. Encoded protein: CASTQLRQGANRGEQFF.

Here the CDR3 reads CASTTIRGTGATYFYGYTF. CDR3 coding DNA: TGTGCCAGTACCACTATAAGGGGAACAGGGGCGACTTATTTTTATGGCTACACCTTC. The chain recombines TRBV19 with TRBJ1-2; TRBD1 matches 7 bases. From germline, CDR1 is LNHDA and CDR2 SQIVND (reference sequence). The ends lost 7 bases at V and 5 bases at J; junction bases unmatched: 25. The CDR3 runs to 19 residues.

With regard to this clonotype: A clone one base away is much larger, so this may be a read error. The V and J genes are TRBV12-3 or TRBV12-4 and TRBJ2-5; D remains ambiguous. The CDR3 is 14 residues long. The chain's CDR3 is CASSLGVLQETRYF. The CDR3 DNA is TGTGCCAGCAGTTTAGGGGTATTACAAGAGACCCGGTACTTC.

This clonotype was counted ten times or more. V is TRBV29-1 and J is TRBJ2-3; no reliable D call. The V gene's germline CDR1 is SQVTM and CDR2 ANQGSEA. The CDR3 is 11 residues long. The germline V and J ends were trimmed by 4 bases and 6 bases, with 8 bases remaining between them. The chain's CDR3 is CSVVMGDTQYF. The CDR3 DNA reads TGCAGCGTTGTAATGGGGGATACGCAGTATTTT.

This clonotype has ten or more counts. This chain joins TRBV12-3 or TRBV12-4 and TRBJ1-2; perhaps TRBD1 as D (6 bases). This CDR3 is built from 13 residues. V gave up 7 bases and J gave up 0 bases, with 9 bases separating them. The DNA of the CDR3 is TGTGCCAGCAAACAGGGAGCTAACTATGGCTACACCTTC. Residues: CASKQGANYGYTF.

V is TRBV20-1 and J is TRBJ2-2; 9 bases are shared with TRBD2. In germline, CDR1 is DFQATT, CDR2 SNEGSKA (reference sequence). Trimming at V came to 3 bases and at J to 6 bases, leaving 8 bases not matched to a gene. The CDR3 runs to 15 residues. The CDR3 is CSARIAGVLPGELFF. CDR3 DNA sequence: TGCAGTGCTAGGATAGCGGGAGTTTTGCCCGGGGAGCTGTTTTTT.

The rearrangement links TRBV6-6 to TRBJ1-6; no clear D gene. V was pared by 7 bases and J by 8 bases, with 18 bases between. The germline gives CDR1 MNHNY, CDR2 SVGAGI (reference sequence). The CDR3 loop spans 15 amino acids. This chain's CDR3 is CASTLQSHVDSPLHF. As DNA, the CDR3 is TGTGCCAGCACGTTACAAAGCCACGTAGATTCACCCCTCCACTTT.

The rearrangement links TRBV9 to TRBJ2-2; no clear D. The CDR3 loop spans 13 amino acids. Germline V CDR1 and CDR2: SGDLS, YYNGEE. Trimming shortened V by 0 bases and J by 6 bases, and 6 bases separated the two germline ends. The CDR3 region is CASSVGSAGELFF. In DNA form, the CDR3 reads TGTGCCAGCAGCGTAGGAAGCGCCGGGGAGCTGTTTTTT.

This rearrangement joins TRBV2 to TRBJ2-1; TRBD2 aligns across 13 bases. In germline, CDR1 is SNHLY, CDR2 FYNNEI. CDR3 length equals 13 residues. Trimming at V came to 6 bases and at J to 15 bases, leaving 8 bases not matched to a gene. The CDR3 DNA is TGTGCCAGCAGGCCTGGACTAGCGGGAGCTCCGTTCTTC. As protein: CASRPGLAGAPFF. The full variable domain, its missing parts supplied by reference TRBV2 and TRBJ2-1, is EPEVTQTPSHQVTQMGQEVILRCVPISNHLYFYWYRQILGQKVEFLVSFYNNEISEKSEIFDDQFSVERPDGSNFTLKIRSTKLEDSAMYFCASRPGLAGAPFFGPGTRLTVL.

Regarding this clonotype: A much larger clone differs by one base, so this may be a read error. The rearrangement joins TRBV14 to TRBJ2-1; D is ambiguous. Germline lookup yields CDR1 SGHDN and CDR2 FVKESK. This CDR3 region has 14 residues. CDR3 sequence reads: CASGQDWNYNEQFF. CDR3 in DNA: TGTGCCAGCGGCCAAGATTGGAACTACAATGAGCAGTTCTTC.

V and J are TRBV9 and TRBJ1-1; unclear D gene. Between the trimmed V and J ends, which lost 3 bases and 1 base, there was a span of 13 bases. The CDR3 length is 15 residues. Germline loops: CDR1 SGDLS, CDR2 YYNGEE. The CDR3 DNA reads as TGTGCCAGCAGCGCCCACCCCACAGCGAACACTGAAGCTTTCTTT. Translated, it gives CASSAHPTANTEAFF.

To note about this clonotype: Given a much more abundant clone one base away, this may be a read error. The V and J genes are TRBV11-1 and TRBJ2-1; 11 bases map to TRBD2. CDR1 and CDR2 from the germline V gene are SGHAT and FQDESV (reference sequence). The CDR3 spans 16 residues. CDR3 region: CASSQILAGGSNERFF. CDR3 sequence (DNA): TGTGCCAGCAGTCAAATCCTAGCGGGAGGTTCCAATGAGCGGTTCTTC. The whole variable domain, filled in from reference TRBV11-1 and TRBJ2-1, reads EAEVAQSPRYKITEKSQAVAFWCDPISGHATLYWYRQILGQGPELLVQFQDESVVDDSQLPKDRFSAERLKGVDSTLKIQPAELGDSAMYLCASSQILAGGSNERFFGPGTRLTVL.

This clonotype occurred once. This sequence joins TRBV11-1 and TRBJ1-2; TRBD1 agrees at 10 bases. This CDR3 has 15 amino acids. The trim removed 2 bases at V and 2 bases at J, leaving 2 bases unmatched. Germline V gives CDR1 SGHAT, CDR2 FQDESV (reference sequence). The CDR3 DNA reads as TGTGCCAGCAGCTTATCGGACAGGGGGAACTATGGCTACACCTTC. Translating gives CASSLSDRGNYGYTF. The complete variable domain, with remaining parts taken from reference TRBV11-1 and TRBJ1-2, reads EAEVAQSPRYKITEKSQAVAFWCDPISGHATLYWYRQILGQGPELLVQFQDESVVDDSQLPKDRFSAERLKGVDSTLKIQPAELGDSAMYLCASSLSDRGNYGYTFGSGTRLTVV.

This chain connects TRBV20-1 to TRBJ2-2; no clear D gene. V was trimmed by 0 bases and J by 4 bases, leaving 12 bases between them. The CDR3 covers 15 residues. From germline, CDR1 is DFQATT and CDR2 SNEGSKA (reference sequence). The chain's CDR3 is CSARDPNLLTGELFF. CDR3 DNA: TGCAGTGCTAGAGATCCCAACCTTCTCACCGGGGAGCTGTTTTTT.

The chain recombines TRBV29-1 with TRBJ1-4; 9 bases agree with TRBD1. V lost 6 bases to trimming and J lost 8 bases; unmatched junction nucleotides: 7. This CDR3 is built from 13 residues. Germline V gives CDR1 SQVTM, CDR2 ANQGSEA. This chain's CDR3 is CSVQGQGNEKLFF. The CDR3 DNA is TGCAGCGTCCAGGGACAGGGCAACGAAAAACTGTTTTTT.

This clonotype was detected ten times or more. The chain carries TRBV3-1 and TRBJ2-3; D not certain. Germline V lookup: CDR1 LGHDT, CDR2 YNNKEL (reference sequence). Trimming removed 0 bases at V and 0 bases at J, with 4 bases between. The CDR3 is 14 residues long. The CDR3 here is CASSQDISTDTQYF. The CDR3 DNA reads TGTGCCAGCAGCCAAGATATTAGCACAGATACGCAGTATTTT.

This clonotype turned up a few times. The rearrangement uses TRBV7-2 and TRBJ2-7; TRBD2 matches 7 bases. This CDR3 has 16 amino acids. The germline gives CDR1 SGHTA, CDR2 FQGNSA. V trimming: 1 base; J trimming: 4 bases; junction bases outside the gene matches: 10. CDR3 protein: CASSLGTASGFYEQYF. CDR3 DNA sequence: TGTGCCAGCAGCTTAGGAACGGCTAGCGGATTTTACGAGCAGTACTTC.

Comment on this clonotype: Germline and junction disagree at one end, which may indicate a read error. This rearrangement joins TRBV6-1 to TRBJ2-3; D is unresolved. Germline lookup yields CDR1 MNHNS and CDR2 SASEGT. The CDR3 contains 17 residues. The CDR3 coding sequence is TGTGCCGGCAGTGAAGCGCTTCGTGGCAGTGTCGCGGATACGCAGTATTTT. Encoded protein: CAGSEALRGSVADTQYF.

CDR3 sequence reads: CSARYLTGVTYEQYF. In nucleotides, the CDR3 is TGCAGTGCTAGATACCTAACGGGGGTCACCTACGAGCAGTACTTC. V is TRBV20-1 and J is TRBJ2-7; maybe TRBD2 (6 bases). Germline V gene lookup returns CDR1 DFQATT and CDR2 SNEGSKA (reference sequence). V was pared by 2 bases and J by 2 bases, with 16 bases between. The CDR3 spans 15 residues.

This clonotype was observed at least ten times. The V call is TRBV12-3 or TRBV12-4, the J call TRBJ2-7, with D perhaps matching TRBD2 (5 bases). V lost 3 bases and J 2 bases, leaving 11 bases between the germline ends. The CDR3 covers 14 residues. The CDR3 sequence: CASSFSSSTYEQYF. The CDR3 bases are TGTGCCAGCAGTTTCAGTTCTAGCACCTACGAGCAGTACTTC.

V and J are TRBV5-1 and TRBJ1-2, with D perhaps TRBD1 (5 bases). Germline CDR1 reads SGHRS; CDR2 reads YFSETQ. V was cut by 4 bases and J by 3 bases, with 28 bases left in between. The CDR3 consists of 19 residues. CDR3 in DNA: TGCGCCAGCAGCCTACTGGGCCCCGAGATAGGGGCGCTTGACTATGGCTACACCTTC. Translating gives CASSLLGPEIGALDYGYTF.

This clonotype came up once. V gene TRBV9 combines with J gene TRBJ2-7, with D perhaps matching TRBD1 (6 bases). CDR3 length equals 15 residues. Per germline, CDR1 SGDLS and CDR2 YYNGEE. Between the trimmed V and J ends, which lost 3 bases and 2 bases, there was a span of 15 bases. CDR3 bases: TGTGCCAGCAGCGCCCGGACAGCCCTTACCTACGAGCAGTACTTC. Translation: CASSARTALTYEQYF.

The V and J genes are TRBV4-2 and TRBJ2-2; D ambiguous. Trimming left V 0 bases short and J 7 bases short, with 9 bases between. CDR1 is LGHNA, CDR2 YNFKEQ, per germline. The CDR3 is 14 residues long. Here the CDR3 reads CASSQESPVGELFF. DNA for the CDR3: TGTGCCAGCAGCCAAGAATCCCCAGTCGGGGAGCTGTTTTTT.

This chain links TRBV5-1 with TRBJ2-3; TRBD2 matches at 7 bases. The germline gives CDR1 SGHRS, CDR2 YFSETQ. The junction had 13 bases not matched to a gene; V was cut back by 4 bases and J by 2 bases. The CDR3 sequence is 17 residues long. CDR3 residues: CASSPRTGGSITDTQYF. The CDR3 nucleotides read TGCGCCAGCAGCCCCCGTACGGGGGGTTCGATCACAGATACGCAGTATTTT.

V gene TRBV12-5 combines with J gene TRBJ2-1; D remains ambiguous. CDR3 length equals 15 residues. Germline CDR1 reads LGHNT; CDR2 reads FRNRAP. Trimming removed 1 base from V and 3 bases from J, with 10 bases in between. CDR3 bases: TGTGCTAGTGGTTTGGACAGCCCGTTCTACAATGAGCAGTTCTTC. It specifies CASGLDSPFYNEQFF.

The chain has TRBV20-1 and TRBJ2-5; 8 nucleotides line up with TRBD2. After removal of 7 bases from V and 4 bases from J, the junction contained 8 bases not matched to a gene. This CDR3 is built from 13 residues. Germline V gives CDR1 DFQATT, CDR2 SNEGSKA (reference sequence). The DNA for the CDR3 is TGCAGTGGGGGGGGACTAGTCTCAGAGACCCAGTACTTC. It codes for CSGGGLVSETQYF.

The chain is built from TRBV5-1 and TRBJ1-2; D is perhaps TRBD1 (6 bases). V gave up 1 base and J gave up 5 bases, with 9 bases separating them. This CDR3 contains 13 residues. The germline V gene encodes CDR1 SGHRS and CDR2 YFSETQ. The CDR3 sequence: CASSLRGWYGYTF. The CDR3 DNA reads TGCGCCAGCAGCTTGAGGGGGTGGTATGGCTACACCTTC.

The CDR3: CSARAYRDSNTPRLMNTEAFF. The CDR3 nucleotides are TGCAGTGCTAGAGCGTACCGGGACAGTAATACTCCCCGGTTAATGAACACTGAAGCTTTCTTT. The rearrangement joins TRBV20-1 to TRBJ1-1; 7 bases align to TRBD1. With V trimmed by 1 base and J by 0 bases, 23 bases remained unmatched. The CDR3 runs 21 residues. CDR1 is DFQATT and CDR2 is SNEGSKA in the germline V gene (reference sequence).

This clonotype was counted only a few times. The rearrangement links TRBV11-2 to TRBJ2-1; TRBD2 aligns across 10 bases. CDR1 is SGHAT and CDR2 is FQNNGV in the germline V gene. J was trimmed by 3 bases and V by 5 bases; bases with no gene match: 7. This CDR3 contains 16 residues. The CDR3 is CASSPSGRAFYNEQFF. DNA for the CDR3: TGTGCCAGCAGCCCCAGCGGGAGGGCCTTCTACAATGAGCAGTTCTTC.